Below, one TCR beta chain is given with its context. Its antigen is not known. TCR beta from blood CD8+ and CD4+ T cells was sequenced. With random hexamers, reverse transcription was performed on about 0.5 to 1 ug of RNA. Multiplex immunoSEQ PCR targeted 54 Vbeta and 13 Jbeta TCR beta segments. In TCRdb, the immunoSEQ multiplex PCR reads were re-called with MiXCR into one record per CDR3 protein. The table has 150,000 to 200,000 distinct CDR3 sequences, roughly nine tenths seen once. The data derive from a study of CD8 T cells in Susac syndrome. Study summary: Patients with Susac syndrome were therapy-naive, on corticosteroids, or on intravenous immunoglobulin alone at the time that blood was drawn.

Study conclusions and caveats: Clonal expansion was not seen in any Susac syndrome CD4+ T cell repertoire.

CDR1 is ENHRY, CDR2 SYGVKD, per germline. V gave up 3 bases and J gave up 5 bases, with 10 bases separating them. This CDR3 is 13 amino acids long. The source material was CD4+ T cells from PBMCs. The chain carries TRBV10-3 and TRBJ1-1, with D tentatively TRBD1 (5 bases). This TCR derives from a human donor with Susac syndrome. The CDR3 loop reads CAISDREGTEAFF. For the CDR3, the DNA is TGTGCCATCAGTGACAGGGAGGGGACTGAAGCTTTCTTT.